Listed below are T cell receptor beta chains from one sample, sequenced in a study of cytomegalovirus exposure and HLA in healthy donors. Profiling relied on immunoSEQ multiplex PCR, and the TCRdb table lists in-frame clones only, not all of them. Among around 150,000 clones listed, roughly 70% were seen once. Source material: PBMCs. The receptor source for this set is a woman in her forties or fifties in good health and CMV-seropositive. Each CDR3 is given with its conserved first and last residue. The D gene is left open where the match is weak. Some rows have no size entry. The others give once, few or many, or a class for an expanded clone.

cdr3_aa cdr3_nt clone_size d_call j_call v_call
CASSPSGSGANVLTF TGTGCCAGCAGCCCATCAGGCTCTGGGGCCAACGTCCTGACTTTC NA NA TRBJ2-6 TRBV5-4
CASVAGEREQYF TGTGCCAGCGTTGCGGGAGAACGCGAGCAGTACTTC NA TRBD2 TRBJ2-7 TRBV2
CASSPPPHVQETQYF TGTGCCAGCAGCCCCCCCCCACACGTCCAAGAGACCCAGTACTTC NA NA TRBJ2-5 TRBV5-6
CASRPTSLLYNEQFF TGTGCCAGCAGACCCACTAGCCTGTTGTACAATGAGCAGTTCTTC once NA TRBJ2-1 TRBV2
CATSRPGAGTDTQYF TGTGCCACCAGCAGACCAGGGGCCGGCACAGATACGCAGTATTTT NA NA TRBJ2-3 TRBV15
CASSQDHRAIKTEAFF TGCGCCAGCAGCCAAGATCACAGGGCCATAAAGACTGAAGCTTTCTTT many NA TRBJ1-1 TRBV4-1
CSVEVSLGETQYF TGCAGCGTTGAGGTTTCCCTAGGAGAGACCCAGTACTTC NA NA TRBJ2-5 TRBV29-1
CASSADRGRGGAFF TGTGCCAGCAGCGCGGACAGGGGGCGAGGCGGAGCTTTCTTT few TRBD1 TRBJ1-1 TRBV4-2
CASSLLGRETQYF TGTGCCAGCAGTTTACTGGGCCGGGAGACCCAGTACTTC NA NA TRBJ2-5 TRBV6-5
CASSEGQGYYGYTF TGTGCCAGCAGTGAAGGACAGGGTTACTATGGCTACACCTTC NA TRBD1 TRBJ1-2 TRBV2
CASSIGRAYEQYF TGTGCCAGTAGTATCGGCAGGGCCTACGAGCAGTACTTC NA NA TRBJ2-7 TRBV19
CASSVNGAGRDTQYF TGTGCCAGCAGTGTGAATGGGGCCGGGAGAGATACGCAGTATTTT NA NA TRBJ2-3 TRBV2
CASSLESGYYEQYF TGCGCCAGCAGCTTGGAATCGGGATACTACGAGCAGTACTTC NA NA TRBJ2-7 TRBV5-1
CASSLFGGNQPQHF TGTGCCAGCAGTCTTTTTGGGGGGAATCAGCCCCAGCATTTT NA NA TRBJ1-5 TRBV2
CASSSRGQGGTGELFF TGTGCCAGCAGCTCGAGGGGACAGGGGGGAACCGGGGAGCTGTTTTTT NA TRBD1 TRBJ2-2 TRBV7-8
CASSFGGSYGYTF TGTGCCAGCAGCTTCGGAGGGAGCTATGGCTACACCTTC NA NA TRBJ1-2 TRBV7-2
CASRLTGPNEKLFF TGTGCCAGTAGACTGACAGGGCCTAATGAAAAACTGTTTTTT NA TRBD1 TRBJ1-4 TRBV19
CASSQLDRGREKLFF TGCGCCAGCAGCCAACTGGACAGGGGGCGTGAAAAACTGTTTTTT NA TRBD1 TRBJ1-4 TRBV4-1
CATSRVGDYLGGYTF TGTGCCACCAGCAGGGTGGGCGACTACCTCGGAGGCTACACCTTC NA NA TRBJ1-2 TRBV15
CAWNEGRWATEAFF TGTGCCTGGAATGAGGGCAGGTGGGCCACTGAAGCTTTCTTT NA NA TRBJ1-1 TRBV30
CASSLGQGKETQYF TGTGCCAGCAGCCTGGGACAGGGAAAAGAGACCCAGTACTTC NA TRBD1 TRBJ2-5 TRBV5-8
CAWSERQDYGYTF TGTGCCTGGAGCGAGCGACAGGACTATGGCTACACCTTC NA NA TRBJ1-2 TRBV30
CASSKDRAGNTEAFF TGTGCCAGCAGTAAAGACAGGGCGGGGAACACTGAAGCTTTCTTT NA TRBD1 TRBJ1-1 TRBV2
CASSPAGSTRGETQYF TGTGCCAGCAGCCCCGCCGGCTCCACAAGGGGAGAGACCCAGTACTTC NA NA TRBJ2-5 TRBV13
CASSEVWTGGSYTF TGTGCCAGCAGTGAAGTCTGGACAGGGGGCAGCTACACCTTC NA TRBD1 TRBJ1-2 TRBV6-1
CASSLTSGGQETQYF TGTGCCAGCAGCTTAACCTCAGGGGGTCAAGAGACCCAGTACTTC NA TRBD1 TRBJ2-5 TRBV5-6
CASIDRGRGPQHF TGTGCCAGCATTGACAGGGGGCGCGGACCCCAGCATTTT NA TRBD1 TRBJ1-5 TRBV28
CASSYRGWGNTEAFF TGTGCCAGCAGTTACAGGGGTTGGGGGAACACTGAAGCTTTCTTT few TRBD1 TRBJ1-1 TRBV28
CASSERTGSGYTF TGTGCCAGCAGCGAAAGAACAGGGAGCGGCTACACCTTC NA NA TRBJ1-2 TRBV6-1